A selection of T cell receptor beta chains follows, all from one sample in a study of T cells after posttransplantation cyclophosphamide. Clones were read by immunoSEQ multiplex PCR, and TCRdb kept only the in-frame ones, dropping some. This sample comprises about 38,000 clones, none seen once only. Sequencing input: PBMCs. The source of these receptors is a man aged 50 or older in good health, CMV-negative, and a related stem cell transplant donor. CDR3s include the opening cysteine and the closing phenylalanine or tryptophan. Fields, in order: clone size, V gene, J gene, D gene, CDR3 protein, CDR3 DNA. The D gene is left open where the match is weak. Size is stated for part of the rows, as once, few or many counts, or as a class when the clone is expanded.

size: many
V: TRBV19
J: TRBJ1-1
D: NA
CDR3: CASSIVQSNTEAFF
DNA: TGTGCCAGTAGTATCGTACAGAGTAACACTGAAGCTTTCTTT

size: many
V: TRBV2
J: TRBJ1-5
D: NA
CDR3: CASSIDSRNQPQHF
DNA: TGTGCCAGCAGTATTGACAGTCGGAATCAGCCCCAGCATTTT

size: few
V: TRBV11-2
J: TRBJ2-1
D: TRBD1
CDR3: CASSLFIFRGQGYEQFF
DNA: TGTGCCAGCAGCTTATTTATATTTCGGGGACAGGGGTATGAGCAGTTCTTC

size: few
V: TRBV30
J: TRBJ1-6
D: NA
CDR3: CAWAGDRNSPLHF
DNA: TGTGCCTGGGCAGGGGATCGGAATTCACCCCTCCACTTT

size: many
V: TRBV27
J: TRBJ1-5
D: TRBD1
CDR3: CASRSGQGDQPQHF
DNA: TGTGCCAGCAGGTCGGGACAGGGTGATCAGCCCCAGCATTTT

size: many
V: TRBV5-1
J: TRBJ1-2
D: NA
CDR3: CASSPVDTYYGYTF
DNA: TGCGCCAGCAGCCCAGTTGACACCTACTATGGCTACACCTTC

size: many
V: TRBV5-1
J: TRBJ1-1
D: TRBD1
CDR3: CASSLGQGFTEAFF
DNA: TGCGCCAGCAGCTTGGGACAGGGTTTCACTGAAGCTTTCTTT

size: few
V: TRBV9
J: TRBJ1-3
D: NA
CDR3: CASSTRAGNTIYF
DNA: TGTGCCAGCAGCACCAGGGCTGGAAACACCATATATTTT

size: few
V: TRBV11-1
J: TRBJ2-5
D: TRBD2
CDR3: CASSSGGGAGQETQYF
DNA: TGTGCCAGCAGCTCAGGCGGGGGGGCGGGGCAAGAGACCCAGTACTTC

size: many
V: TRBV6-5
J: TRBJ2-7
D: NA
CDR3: CASSQDRNPYEQYF
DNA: TGTGCCAGCAGCCAAGACAGGAATCCCTACGAGCAGTACTTC

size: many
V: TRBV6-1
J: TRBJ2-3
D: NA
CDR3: CASLAGPSPDTQYF
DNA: TGTGCCAGCCTGGCGGGACCCAGTCCAGATACGCAGTATTTT

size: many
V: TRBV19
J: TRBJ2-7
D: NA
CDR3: CASSGQYEQYF
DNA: TGTGCCAGTAGCGGACAGTACGAGCAGTACTTC

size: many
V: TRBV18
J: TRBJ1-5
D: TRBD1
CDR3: CASSPSGQVDQPQHF
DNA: TGTGCCAGCTCACCCAGCGGACAGGTTGATCAGCCCCAGCATTTT

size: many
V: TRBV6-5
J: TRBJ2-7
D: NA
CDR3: CASSPRLYPSYEQYF
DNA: TGTGCCAGCAGTCCTCGCCTATACCCCTCCTACGAGCAGTACTTC

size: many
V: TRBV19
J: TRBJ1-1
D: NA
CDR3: CASRLQGFHTEAFF
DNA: TGTGCCAGTAGGCTACAGGGTTTTCACACTGAAGCTTTCTTT

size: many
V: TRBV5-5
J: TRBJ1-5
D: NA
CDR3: CASGQDSNQPQHF
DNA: TGTGCCAGCGGGCAGGATAGCAATCAGCCCCAGCATTTT

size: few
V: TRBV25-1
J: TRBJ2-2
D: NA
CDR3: CASAGPTWGELFF
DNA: TGTGCCAGCGCGGGGCCGACTTGGGGGGAGCTGTTTTTT

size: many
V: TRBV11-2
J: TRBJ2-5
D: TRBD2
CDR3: CASSLGASGGAGETQYF
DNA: TGTGCCAGCAGCTTAGGCGCGAGCGGGGGGGCCGGGGAGACCCAGTACTTC

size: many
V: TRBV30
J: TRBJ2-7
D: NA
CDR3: CAWSVGLVPYF
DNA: TGTGCCTGGAGTGTCGGGTTGGTCCCGTACTTC

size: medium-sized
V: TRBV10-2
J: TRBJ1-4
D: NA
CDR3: CASSETGSTREKLFF
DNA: TGCGCCAGCAGTGAAACTGGATCGACTAGAGAAAAACTGTTTTTT

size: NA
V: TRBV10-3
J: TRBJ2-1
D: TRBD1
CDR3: CAISDPGQGALDEQFF
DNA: TGTGCCATCAGTGATCCGGGACAGGGGGCTTTAGATGAGCAGTTCTTC

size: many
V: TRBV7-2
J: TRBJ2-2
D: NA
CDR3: CASSLQPGFTGELFF
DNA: TGTGCCAGCAGCTTACAACCGGGTTTCACCGGGGAGCTGTTTTTT

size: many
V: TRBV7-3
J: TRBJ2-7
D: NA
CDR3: CASSWDGASGLEQYF
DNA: TGTGCCAGCAGCTGGGATGGAGCGTCCGGACTCGAGCAGTACTTC

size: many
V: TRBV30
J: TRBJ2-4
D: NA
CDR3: CAWTQGRGQYF
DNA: TGTGCCTGGACGCAGGGGCGCGGTCAGTACTTC

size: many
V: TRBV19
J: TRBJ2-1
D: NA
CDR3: CASSIEGGSSSYNEQFF
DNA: TGTGCCAGTAGTATTGAGGGAGGTTCGAGCTCCTACAATGAGCAGTTCTTC

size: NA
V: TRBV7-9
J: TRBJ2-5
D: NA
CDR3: CASSSLAETQYF
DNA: TGTGCCAGCAGTTCCCTAGCGGAGACCCAGTACTTC

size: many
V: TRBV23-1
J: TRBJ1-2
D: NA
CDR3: CASLIPGGYTF
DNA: TGCGCCAGCCTCATTCCGGGGGGCTACACCTTC

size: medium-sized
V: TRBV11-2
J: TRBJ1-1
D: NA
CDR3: CASSFGRTEAFF
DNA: TGTGCCAGCAGCTTCGGCAGGACTGAAGCTTTCTTT

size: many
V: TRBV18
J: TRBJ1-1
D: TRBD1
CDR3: CASSQEQGAPNTEAFF
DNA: TGTGCCAGCTCACAAGAACAGGGGGCCCCAAACACTGAAGCTTTCTTT

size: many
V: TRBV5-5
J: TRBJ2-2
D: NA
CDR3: CASSFGANTGELFF
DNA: TGTGCCAGCAGCTTCGGAGCGAACACCGGGGAGCTGTTTTTT

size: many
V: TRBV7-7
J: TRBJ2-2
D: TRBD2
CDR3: CASSVGREGTGELFF
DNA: TGTGCTAGCAGCGTGGGACGGGAGGGCACCGGGGAGCTGTTTTTT

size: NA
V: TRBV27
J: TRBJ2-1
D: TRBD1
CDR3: CASSLFGTQGYNEQFF
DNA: TGTGCCAGCAGTTTATTCGGAACACAGGGGTACAATGAGCAGTTCTTC

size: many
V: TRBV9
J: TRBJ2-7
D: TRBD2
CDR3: CASSVGLADYEQYF
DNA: TGTGCCAGCAGCGTAGGACTAGCGGACTACGAGCAGTACTTC

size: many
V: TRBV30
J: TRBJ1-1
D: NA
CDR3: CAWSVQLMNTEAFF
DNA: TGTGCCTGGAGTGTACAGCTCATGAACACTGAAGCTTTCTTT

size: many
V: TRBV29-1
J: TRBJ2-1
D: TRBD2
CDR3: CSVGGTWDEQFF
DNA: TGCAGCGTGGGGGGGACGTGGGATGAGCAGTTCTTC

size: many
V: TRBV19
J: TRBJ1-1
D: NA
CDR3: CASSPLGAHMNTEAFF
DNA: TGTGCCAGTAGTCCCCTGGGGGCCCACATGAACACTGAAGCTTTCTTT

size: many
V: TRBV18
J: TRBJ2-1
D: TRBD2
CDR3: CASSPTGTSGSFAYNEQFF
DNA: TGTGCCAGCTCACCAACCGGGACTAGCGGGAGTTTCGCCTACAATGAGCAGTTCTTC

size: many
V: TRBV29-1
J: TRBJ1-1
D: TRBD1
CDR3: CSAVKAGQVNTEAFF
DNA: TGCAGCGCCGTCAAAGCGGGACAGGTGAACACTGAAGCTTTCTTT

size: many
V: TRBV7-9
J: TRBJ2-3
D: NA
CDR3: CASSLASGAGRLDTQYF
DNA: TGTGCCAGCAGCTTAGCGTCGGGTGCGGGGAGATTAGATACGCAGTATTTT

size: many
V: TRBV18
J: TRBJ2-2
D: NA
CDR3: CASSPRASGALHAGELFF
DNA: TGTGCCAGCTCGCCAAGGGCCTCAGGGGCCCTCCACGCCGGGGAGCTGTTTTTT

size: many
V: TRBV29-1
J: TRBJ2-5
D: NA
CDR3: CSVVWGLGETQYF
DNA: TGCAGCGTTGTATGGGGACTTGGGGAGACCCAGTACTTC

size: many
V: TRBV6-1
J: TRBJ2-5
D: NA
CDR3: CASSEGRELISTETQYF
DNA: TGTGCCAGCAGTGAGGGCCGGGAATTAATTTCGACAGAGACCCAGTACTTC

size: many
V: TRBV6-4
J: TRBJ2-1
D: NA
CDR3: CASSASMNNEQFF
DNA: TGTGCCAGCAGCGCTAGCATGAACAATGAGCAGTTCTTC

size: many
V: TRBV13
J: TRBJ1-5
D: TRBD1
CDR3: CASSLGQGASNQPQHF
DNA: TGTGCCAGCAGCTTAGGCCAGGGGGCCAGCAATCAGCCCCAGCATTTT

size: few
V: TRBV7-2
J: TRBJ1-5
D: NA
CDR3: CASSLEGRRSQPQHF
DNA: TGTGCCAGCAGCTTAGAGGGGCGCCGAAGTCAGCCCCAGCATTTT

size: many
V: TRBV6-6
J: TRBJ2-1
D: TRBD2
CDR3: CASSSNGGGEQFF
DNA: TGTGCCAGCAGTTCCAATGGGGGGGGTGAGCAGTTCTTC

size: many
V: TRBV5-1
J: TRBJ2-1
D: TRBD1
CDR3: CASSLGQGDNEQFF
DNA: TGCGCCAGCAGCTTGGGACAGGGGGACAATGAGCAGTTCTTC

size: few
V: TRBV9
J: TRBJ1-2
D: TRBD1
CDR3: CASSVHQGAVGYTF
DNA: TGTGCCAGCAGCGTTCATCAGGGGGCGGTGGGCTACACCTTC

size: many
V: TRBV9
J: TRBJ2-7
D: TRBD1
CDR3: CASSVGLWQGATYEQYF
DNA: TGTGCCAGCAGCGTCGGGCTGTGGCAGGGGGCGACTTACGAGCAGTACTTC

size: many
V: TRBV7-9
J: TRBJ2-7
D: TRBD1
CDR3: CASSPQGVTGEQYF
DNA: TGTGCCAGCAGCCCGCAGGGGGTTACGGGCGAGCAGTACTTC

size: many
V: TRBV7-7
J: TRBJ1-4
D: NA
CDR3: CASSLYADEKLFF
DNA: TGTGCTAGCAGCTTATATGCGGATGAAAAACTGTTTTTT

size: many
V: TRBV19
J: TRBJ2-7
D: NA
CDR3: CASSIVGTQLYEQYF
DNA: TGTGCCAGTAGTATAGTAGGGACTCAACTCTACGAGCAGTACTTC

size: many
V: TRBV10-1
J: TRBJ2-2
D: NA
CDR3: CASSDQRRATGPTGELFF
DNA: TGCGCCAGCAGTGATCAACGAAGGGCGACAGGACCCACCGGGGAGCTGTTTTTT

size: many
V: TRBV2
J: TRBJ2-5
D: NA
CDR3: CASSGERIFSETQYF
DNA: TGTGCCAGCAGTGGGGAGAGGATTTTTTCGGAGACCCAGTACTTC

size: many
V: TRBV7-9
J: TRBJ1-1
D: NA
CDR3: CASSLGHLNTEAFF
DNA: TGTGCCAGCAGCTTAGGGCACCTGAACACTGAAGCTTTCTTT

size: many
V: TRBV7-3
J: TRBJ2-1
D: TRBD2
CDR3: CASSFASGYNEQFF
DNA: TGTGCCAGCAGCTTTGCTAGCGGGTACAATGAGCAGTTCTTC

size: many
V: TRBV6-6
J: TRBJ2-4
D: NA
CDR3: CASSPQPRASNIQYF
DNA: TGTGCCAGCAGTCCACAGCCTCGCGCTTCTAACATTCAGTACTTC